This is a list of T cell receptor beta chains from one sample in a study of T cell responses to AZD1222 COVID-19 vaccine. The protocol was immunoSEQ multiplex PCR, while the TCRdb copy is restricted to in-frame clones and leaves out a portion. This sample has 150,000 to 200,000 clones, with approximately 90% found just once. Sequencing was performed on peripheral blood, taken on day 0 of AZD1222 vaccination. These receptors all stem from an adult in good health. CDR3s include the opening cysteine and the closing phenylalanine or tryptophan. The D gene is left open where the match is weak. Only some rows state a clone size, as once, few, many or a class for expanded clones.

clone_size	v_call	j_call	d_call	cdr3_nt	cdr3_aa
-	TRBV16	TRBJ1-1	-	TGTGCCAGCAGCCAAATGGGGGGTGCCACTGAAGCTTTCTTT	CASSQMGGATEAFF
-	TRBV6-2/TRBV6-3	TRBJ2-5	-	TGTGCCAGCAGTGGGGTGCAAGAGACCCAGTACTTC	CASSGVQETQYF
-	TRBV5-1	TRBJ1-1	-	TGCGCCAGCAGCTTGGGGGGTTCGACTGAAGCTTTCTTT	CASSLGGSTEAFF
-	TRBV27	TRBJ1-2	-	TGTGCCAGCAGCCGCCAGGGGTCCGGCTACACCTTC	CASSRQGSGYTF
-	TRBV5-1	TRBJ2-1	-	TGCGCCAGCAGCTCTGTGCCCTACAATGAGCAGTTCTTC	CASSSVPYNEQFF
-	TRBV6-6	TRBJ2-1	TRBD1	TGTGCCAGCAGTTACTCGACAGGGGATGAGCAGTTCTTC	CASSYSTGDEQFF
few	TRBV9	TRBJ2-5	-	TGTGCCAGCAGCCCACCGAGTGGGGAGGCAGTAGAGACCCAGTACTTC	CASSPPSGEAVETQYF
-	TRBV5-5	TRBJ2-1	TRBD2	TGTGCCAGCAGCTTTTTTTTTACTAGCGGGAGCCTCAATGAGCAGTTCTTC	CASSFFFTSGSLNEQFF
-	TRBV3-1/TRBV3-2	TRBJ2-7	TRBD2	TGTGCCAGCAGCCAAGGGACTAGCGGGAGGGCCATCTACGAGCAGTACTTC	CASSQGTSGRAIYEQYF
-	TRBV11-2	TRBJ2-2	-	TGTGCCAGCAGCTTAGATCAGGGAATAGGGGCCGGGGAGCTGTTTTTT	CASSLDQGIGAGELFF
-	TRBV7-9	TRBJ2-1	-	TGTGCCGGTAGCGGTAGCTCCTACAATGAGCAGTTCTTC	CAGSGSSYNEQFF
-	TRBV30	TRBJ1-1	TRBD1	TGTGCCTGGAGTGTCCAACAGGGGACTGAAGCTTTCTTT	CAWSVQQGTEAFF
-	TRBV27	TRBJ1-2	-	TGTGCCAGTGCCCAGGGGCGTGTTAACGGCTACACCTTC	CASAQGRVNGYTF
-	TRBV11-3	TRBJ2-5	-	TGTGCCAGCAGCAAGGGCGGCGAGACCCAGTACTTC	CASSKGGETQYF
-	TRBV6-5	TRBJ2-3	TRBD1	TGTGCCAGCAATGCTTTTGGACAGGGCGAGGATACGCAGTATTTT	CASNAFGQGEDTQYF
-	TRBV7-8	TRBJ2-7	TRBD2	TGTGCCAGCAGCTTAGGACTAGCCCAGTACGAGCAGTACTTC	CASSLGLAQYEQYF
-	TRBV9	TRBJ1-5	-	TGTGCCAGCAGCGTAACCGGGGGCCTCAATCAGCCCCAGCATTTT	CASSVTGGLNQPQHF
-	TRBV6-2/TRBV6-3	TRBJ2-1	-	TGTGCCAGCAGTTACAATAGGGAACGGGACCACTACAATGAGCAGTTCTTC	CASSYNRERDHYNEQFF
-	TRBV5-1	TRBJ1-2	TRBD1	TGCGCCAGCAGCGGGGTCAGGGGGTATGGCTACACCTTC	CASSGVRGYGYTF
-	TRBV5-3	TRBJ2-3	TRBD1	TGTGCCAGAAGCCTTCCGGGACAGGAGGCTAGCACAGATACGCAGTATTTT	CARSLPGQEASTDTQYF
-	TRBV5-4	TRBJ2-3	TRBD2	TGTGCCAGCAGCTCTCTAGCGGGAACAATCACAGATACGCAGTATTTT	CASSSLAGTITDTQYF
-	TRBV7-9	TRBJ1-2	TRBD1	TGTGCCAGCAGCTTAGGGCCAGGGGGGAAAGATGGCTACACCTTC	CASSLGPGGKDGYTF
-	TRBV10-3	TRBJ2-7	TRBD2	TGTGCCATCAGCTTTAGCGGGAGGCACTCCTACGAGCAGTACTTC	CAISFSGRHSYEQYF
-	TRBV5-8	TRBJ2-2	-	TGTGCCAGCAGCTTGCTGGGGACTAACACCGGGGAGCTGTTTTTT	CASSLLGTNTGELFF
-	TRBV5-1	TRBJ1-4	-	TGCGCCAGCAGCAAGGGCGGGCGAGAGGAAAAACTGTTTTTT	CASSKGGREEKLFF
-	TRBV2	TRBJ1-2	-	TGTGCCAGCAGTCAAAACAGGGACGGGACCTTC	CASSQNRDGTF
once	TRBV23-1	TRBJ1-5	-	TGCGCCAGCAGTCACCGGACTTCCGATACCCCTGGAGAGAGCAATCAGCCCCAGCATTTT	CASSHRTSDTPGESNQPQHF
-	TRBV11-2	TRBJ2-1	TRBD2	TGTGCCAGCAGCGCTACTAGCGGGACCCCCAATGAGCAGTTCTTC	CASSATSGTPNEQFF
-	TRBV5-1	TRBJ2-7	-	TGCGCCAGCAGCTTGGAACTAGCTGACGAGCAGTACTTC	CASSLELADEQYF
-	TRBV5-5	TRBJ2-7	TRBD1	TGTGCCAGCAGCTTGGGGACAGGGGTGGTGGAAGAGCAGTACTTC	CASSLGTGVVEEQYF
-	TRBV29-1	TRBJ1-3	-	TGCAGCATCCGACAGGCCGCAGTATCTGGAAACACCATATATTTT	CSIRQAAVSGNTIYF
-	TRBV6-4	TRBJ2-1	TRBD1	TGTGCCAGCGGAAGACCGGGACAGTGTTACAATGAGCAGTTCTTC	CASGRPGQCYNEQFF
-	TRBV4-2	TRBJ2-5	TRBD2	TGTGCCAGCAGCCAAGATCTCTGGCTAGCGGGAGAAGAGACCCAGTACTTC	CASSQDLWLAGEETQYF